In this sample, the clone carrying this T cell receptor beta chain turned up a few times. The antigen is not known. This sample was taken from a study of blood T cells in healthy people across ages. Whole-study results and caveats: Across the age range, TCR beta diversity per million T cells fell in a roughly linear way.

The length of the CDR3 is 13 residues. CDR1 is SGHRS and CDR2 is YFSETQ in the germline V gene. The ends were cut back, 1 base at V and 4 bases at J, with 8 bases in the middle. The authors extracted at least 5.5 micrograms of total RNA per sample. For the second PCR, which ran for about 6 to 11 cycles, a sample-barcoded 5' primer and a J-beta primer mix were used. Each CDR3 protein gets one entry after TCRdb re-called the 5' RACE reads with MiXCR. The sample carries 540,000 or so distinct CDR3 sequences, about 24% recorded once. The same data also contributed to another study, on T cells of mothers and their children. That source adds: The TCR beta CDR3 read count exceeded 9 million for each mother and was some 3.1 million for each child. Slightly, though not significantly, more overlap was seen in related than in unrelated mother-child pairs.

The chain is built from TRBV5-1 and TRBJ1-2, with D unclear. The sample comprised blood. The TCR sequence derives from a boy younger than 18 in good health. The CDR3 reads CASSLKGLYGYTF. The CDR3 bases are TGCGCCAGCAGCTTGAAGGGCCTCTATGGCTACACCTTC.